Presented here are 5 T cell receptor beta chains from one specimen sequenced in a study of T-cell reconstitution after alpha-beta-depleted transplantation in children. The TCRbeta library was prepared with unique molecular identifiers. MiXCR, run by TCRdb on the PCR reads, gives a single entry per CDR3 protein. The table lists about 980,000 distinct CDR3 sequences, about 29% of them singletons. The material sequenced was PBMCs, mostly from graft donor cells, taken 360 days after TCRalphabeta/CD19-depleted stem cell transplant. These TCRs come from a boy in the first two years of life who had a stem cell transplant for SCID, so the T cells may come from the graft donor.

This clonotype was counted a few times. The rearrangement links TRBV12-3 or TRBV12-4 to TRBJ1-2, with D unclear. Trimming left V 6 bases short and J 5 bases short, with 4 bases between. This CDR3 has 10 residues. The CDR3 nucleotides read TGTGCCAGCAGGGGTTATGGCTACACCTTC. Residues: CASRGYGYTF.

The chain has TRBV12-3 or TRBV12-4 and TRBJ2-3; D is uncertain. V was trimmed by 7 bases and J by 0 bases, leaving 8 bases between them. The length of the CDR3 is 13 residues. The CDR3 nucleotides are TGTGCCAGCACGTCGGCTAGCACAGATACGCAGTATTTT. Translated: CASTSASTDTQYF.

This clonotype was seen a handful of times. This chain links TRBV7-8 with TRBJ1-1, with D tentatively TRBD1 (6 bases). The CDR3 has 14 residues. Germline CDR1 and CDR2: SGHVS and FQNEAQ. Trimming pared 1 base from V and 5 bases from J, leaving 11 bases between. The DNA of the CDR3 is TGTGCCAGCAGCTTAGAGCGGGGGCTGACTGAAGCTTTCTTT. Translation gives CASSLERGLTEAFF.

The table lists this clonotype with a few counts. The chain couples TRBV4-3 to TRBJ2-2; weak D call: TRBD1 (6 bases). V lost 2 bases and J lost 4, with 17 bases in between. In germline, CDR1 is LGHNA, CDR2 YSLEER. The CDR3 is 17 residues long. The CDR3 bases are TGCGCCAGCAGCCAATCCCGGGACATAGAAAGCACCGGGGAGCTGTTTTTT. It translates to CASSQSRDIESTGELFF.

The chain couples TRBV20-1 to TRBJ1-3; D remains unclear. This CDR3 has 13 residues. Germline CDR1 reads DFQATT; CDR2 reads SNEGSKA (reference sequence). V gave up 5 bases and J gave up 4 bases, with 12 bases separating them. The CDR3 DNA sequence: TGCAGTGCTTTCGCAGGAGGCGGAAACACCATATATTTT. It translates to CSAFAGGGNTIYF.